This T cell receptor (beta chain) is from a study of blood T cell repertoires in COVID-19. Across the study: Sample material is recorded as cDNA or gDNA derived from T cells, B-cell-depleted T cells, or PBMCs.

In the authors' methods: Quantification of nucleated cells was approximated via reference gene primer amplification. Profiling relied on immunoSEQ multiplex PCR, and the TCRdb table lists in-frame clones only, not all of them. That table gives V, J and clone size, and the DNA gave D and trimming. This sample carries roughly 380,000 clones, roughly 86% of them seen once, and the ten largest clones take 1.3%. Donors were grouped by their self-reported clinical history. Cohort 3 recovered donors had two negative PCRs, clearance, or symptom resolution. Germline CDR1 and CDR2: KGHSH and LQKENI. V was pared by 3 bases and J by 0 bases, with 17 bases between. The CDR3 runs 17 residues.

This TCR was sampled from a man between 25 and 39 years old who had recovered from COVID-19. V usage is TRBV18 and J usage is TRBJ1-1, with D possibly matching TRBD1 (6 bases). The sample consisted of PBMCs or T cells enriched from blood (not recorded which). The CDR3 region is CASSPTGTSRVNTEAFF. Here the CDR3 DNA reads TGTGCCAGCTCACCTACAGGGACCTCTCGGGTGAACACTGAAGCTTTCTTT.